Here is one T cell receptor beta chain with its context. The repertoire was sequenced with immunoSEQ multiplex PCR; TCRdb's copy has only in-frame clones and lacks some. The repertoire holds 110,000 to 150,000 clones, with 88% as singletons. This sample was included in a study of radiation and T cells in renal cell carcinoma. Noted time point: baseline pretreatment blood. Treatment defined: 15 Gy SBRT to primary tumor, nephrectomy 4 weeks later. Serial blood draws occurred at baseline and 2 and 4 weeks post-SBRT. This TCR came from a woman aged 45-60 years with renal cell carcinoma. The sample in question was blood, obtained from a patient whose treatment included radiotherapy and nephrectomy.

The CDR3 loop reads CASSTGTGVHEQYF. CDR3 coding DNA: TGTGCCAGCTCAACCGGGACAGGGGTACACGAGCAGTACTTC. The V and J genes are TRBV18 and TRBJ2-5; 10 bases are a match to TRBD1. The J call is in doubt because the DNA end fits TRBJ2-7 better. This CDR3 comprises 14 residues. Germline-derived CDR1 and CDR2 are KGHSH and LQKENI.